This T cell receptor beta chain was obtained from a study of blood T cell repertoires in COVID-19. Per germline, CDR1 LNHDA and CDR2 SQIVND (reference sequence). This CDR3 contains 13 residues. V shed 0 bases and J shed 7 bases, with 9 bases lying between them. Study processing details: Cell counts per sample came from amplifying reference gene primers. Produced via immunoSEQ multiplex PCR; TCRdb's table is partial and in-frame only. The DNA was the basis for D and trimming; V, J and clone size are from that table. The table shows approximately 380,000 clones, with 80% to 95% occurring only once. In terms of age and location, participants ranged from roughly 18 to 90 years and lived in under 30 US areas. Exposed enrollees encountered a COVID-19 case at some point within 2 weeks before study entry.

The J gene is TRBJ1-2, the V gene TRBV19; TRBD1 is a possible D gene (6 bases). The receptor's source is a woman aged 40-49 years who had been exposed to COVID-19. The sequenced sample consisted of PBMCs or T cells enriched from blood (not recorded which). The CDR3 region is CASSIDMGAGYTF. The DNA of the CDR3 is TGTGCCAGTAGTATAGATATGGGGGCTGGCTACACCTTC.